This T cell receptor beta chain derives from a study of cytomegalovirus exposure and HLA in healthy donors. As regards this clone: The antigen remains unidentified.

Study-wide findings and caveats: The authors judged a highly shared variant cluster likely a sequencing artifact. Later analysis identified about 18,000 TCR beta sequences associated with HLA alleles, using a false discovery rate threshold of 0.05.

The CDR3 covers 16 residues. Trimming left V 5 bases short and J 0 bases short, with 16 bases between. The germline V gene has CDR1 MGHRA and CDR2 YSYEKL. Vbeta (60) and Jbeta (13) primers were used in the PCR. Data came from immunoSEQ multiplex PCR; TCRdb stores just in-frame clones and leaves some out. This sample has roughly 160,000 clones, with just under 80% found just once. The chain has TRBV4-1 and TRBJ1-2, with D perhaps TRBD1 (6 bases). This clonotype was sampled from a woman aged 50 to 60 in good health and CMV-seronegative. Material: PBMCs. The CDR3 loop is CASSNSPGASNYGYTF. The CDR3 nucleotides read TGCGCCAGCAGCAACAGTCCAGGGGCATCTAACTATGGCTACACCTTC.